This is a list of T cell receptor beta chains from one sample in a study of OX40 agonist ivuxolimab in advanced cancers. Some clones are missing from TCRdb's copy, which holds only in-frame ones; the method was immunoSEQ multiplex PCR. The repertoire includes approximately 100,000 clones, 90% of them detected once, and under 2% sits in the top ten. Sequences were derived from CD4+ or CD8+ T cells sorted from blood, sampled in a trial of the OX40 agonist ivuxolimab. The receptor set was obtained from an adult with an advanced solid tumor such as melanoma, head and neck, liver or kidney cancer. CDR3s include the opening cysteine and the closing phenylalanine or tryptophan. The D gene is left open where the match is weak. Clone size appears in some rows only: once, few, many, or a class for an expanded clone.

v_gene	abundance	j_gene	d_gene	CDR3aa	CDR3nt
TRBV21-1	NA	TRBJ2-7	NA	CASSPGTRWGEHSYEQYF	TGTGCCAGCAGCCCCGGGACAAGGTGGGGAGAGCATTCCTACGAGCAGTACTTC
TRBV5-6	NA	TRBJ2-1	NA	CASSHPTGRKGQFF	TGTGCCAGCAGCCACCCCACAGGGAGGAAAGGGCAGTTCTTC
TRBV7-2	NA	TRBJ1-4	NA	CASSFSGGINEKLFF	TGTGCCAGCAGCTTCTCGGGGGGGATCAATGAAAAACTGTTTTTT
TRBV6-6	NA	TRBJ2-7	NA	CASSYGAFYEQYF	TGTGCCAGCAGTTACGGCGCGTTCTACGAGCAGTACTTC
TRBV7-9	few	TRBJ2-7	TRBD1	CASSLAGTGGHEQYF	TGTGCCAGCAGCTTAGCCGGGACAGGGGGCCACGAGCAGTACTTC
TRBV6-5	NA	TRBJ2-3	NA	CASSHRVGATDTQYF	TGTGCCAGCAGTCACCGAGTGGGGGCCACAGATACGCAGTATTTT
TRBV7-2	NA	TRBJ2-3	NA	CASSLAGRPSTDTQYF	TGTGCCAGCAGCTTGGCGGGGAGACCTAGCACAGATACGCAGTATTTT
TRBV7-7	NA	TRBJ2-3	NA	CASSFGVTDTQYF	TGTGCTAGCAGCTTCGGAGTGACAGATACGCAGTATTTT
TRBV21-1	NA	TRBJ2-6	NA	CASSKSGQGEKSGANVLTF	TGTGCCAGCAGCAAATCAGGACAGGGGGAGAAATCTGGGGCCAACGTCCTGACTTTC
TRBV6-4	NA	TRBJ1-2	NA	CASRDRVYGYTF	TGTGCCAGCAGGGACAGAGTCTATGGCTACACCTTC
TRBV4-3	NA	TRBJ2-6	TRBD1	CASSSTGSGANVLTF	TGCGCCAGCAGCTCGACAGGGTCTGGGGCCAACGTCCTGACTTTC
TRBV5-1	few	TRBJ1-3	NA	CASSLSPYEGNTIYF	TGCGCCAGCAGCTTGTCCCCCTACGAAGGAAACACCATATATTTT
TRBV18	NA	TRBJ2-5	NA	CASSLDLGSQNGETQYF	TGTGCCAGCTCACTAGACCTCGGGTCGCAAAACGGGGAGACCCAGTACTTC
TRBV5-1	NA	TRBJ1-1	NA	CASSLALSGTTEAFF	TGCGCCAGCAGCTTGGCTTTATCAGGGACCACTGAAGCTTTCTTT
TRBV30	NA	TRBJ1-2	NA	CAWSVHGPYGYTF	TGTGCCTGGAGTGTACACGGACCCTATGGCTACACCTTC
TRBV11-2	NA	TRBJ1-2	NA	CASSSPPGSPGYTF	TGTGCCAGCAGCTCACCACCCGGGTCCCCTGGCTACACCTTC
TRBV30	once	TRBJ2-7	NA	CAWSVRGNSYEQYF	TGTGCCTGGAGTGTTAGAGGTAACTCCTACGAGCAGTACTTC
TRBV7-8	NA	TRBJ2-7	TRBD2	CASSLGSGSRTYEQYF	TGTGCCAGCAGCTTAGGTAGCGGGAGTAGGACCTACGAGCAGTACTTC
TRBV5-1	NA	TRBJ1-1	NA	CASSPIEAFF	TGCGCCAGCAGCCCCATTGAAGCTTTCTTT
TRBV4-1	NA	TRBJ2-5	TRBD2	CASSNPGGRTMETQYF	TGCGCCAGCAGCAACCCCGGCGGGAGGACTATGGAGACCCAGTACTTC
TRBV6-5	NA	TRBJ1-2	NA	CASSFSPTGIGGYTF	TGTGCCAGCAGTTTCAGCCCGACAGGAATTGGTGGCTACACCTTC
TRBV23-1	medium-sized	TRBJ1-2	TRBD1	CASTPTGGLPF	TGCGCCAGCACCCCGACAGGGGGCTTACCCTTC
TRBV27	NA	TRBJ2-5	NA	CASSWYRDSQETQYF	TGTGCCAGCAGTTGGTACCGGGACTCACAAGAGACCCAGTACTTC
TRBV6-1	NA	TRBJ2-2	NA	CASSGQPTNTGELFF	TGTGCCAGCAGTGGACAGCCAACGAACACCGGGGAGCTGTTTTTT
TRBV10-3	NA	TRBJ1-5	NA	CAISESPFRSPNQPQHF	TGTGCCATCAGTGAGTCGCCTTTCAGAAGCCCCAATCAGCCCCAGCATTTT
TRBV29-1	NA	TRBJ2-2	NA	CSGMTSANTGELFF	TGCAGCGGAATGACTAGTGCGAACACCGGGGAGCTGTTTTTT
TRBV4-2	NA	TRBJ2-3	TRBD2	CASSQLTSVSTDTQYF	TGTGCCAGCAGCCAATTAACTAGCGTAAGCACAGATACGCAGTATTTT
TRBV28	NA	TRBJ2-1	TRBD2	CASSLRRGTSRKFF	TGTGCCAGCAGTTTGCGCCGGGGGACTAGTCGTAAGTTCTTC
TRBV19	NA	TRBJ1-1	NA	CASSNNRERNTEAFF	TGTGCCAGTAGTAACAACAGGGAGAGGAACACTGAAGCTTTCTTT
TRBV4-3	once	TRBJ2-3	NA	CASSQDHGPAGTQYF	TGCGCCAGCAGCCAAGATCATGGCCCCGCGGGTACGCAGTATTTT
TRBV30	NA	TRBJ2-7	TRBD2	CAWQTGTSGYEQYF	TGTGCCTGGCAAACAGGGACTAGCGGCTACGAGCAGTACTTC
TRBV7-2	NA	TRBJ2-7	NA	CASSLRDSYEQYF	TGTGCCAGCAGCTTACGAGACTCCTACGAGCAGTACTTC
TRBV11-3	NA	TRBJ2-2	NA	CASSPRPATNTGELFF	TGTGCCAGCAGCCCTAGACCCGCTACGAACACCGGGGAGCTGTTTTTT
TRBV29-1	NA	TRBJ1-1	NA	CSVTKAGTNTEAFF	TGCAGCGTTACAAAAGCAGGGACGAACACTGAAGCTTTCTTT
TRBV6-5	NA	TRBJ2-3	NA	CASHSHITSTDTQYF	TGTGCCAGCCATTCTCACATTACTAGCACAGATACGCAGTATTTT
TRBV4-1	NA	TRBJ2-1	TRBD2	CASSQGTSGIYNEQFF	TGCGCCAGCAGCCAAGGGACTAGCGGGATCTACAATGAGCAGTTCTTC
TRBV15	NA	TRBJ2-2	NA	CATSRDPQPGITGELFF	TGTGCCACCAGCAGAGATCCGCAGCCAGGGATTACCGGGGAGCTGTTTTTT
TRBV4-3	NA	TRBJ2-7	NA	CASSQRGRAGYEQYF	TGCGCCAGCAGCCAACGGGGACGGGCAGGGTACGAGCAGTACTTC
TRBV28	once	TRBJ2-6	NA	CASTNGGSGANVLTF	TGTGCCAGCACCAACGGAGGGTCTGGGGCCAACGTCCTGACTTTC
TRBV11-3	NA	TRBJ2-3	NA	CASSLAGADTQYF	TGTGCCAGCAGCTTAGCCGGGGCAGATACGCAGTATTTT